This TCR beta chain came from a study of human T cells and chemical hapten exposure. This clonotype was observed many times. Time point defined: healthy volunteer bleed at 2 weeks. Blood, whole and unfractionated, served as the source for total RNA extraction. V was shortened by 1 base and J by 9 bases, with 16 bases between the two germline ends. The CDR3 spans 14 residues. Germline lookup yields CDR1 GTSNPN and CDR2 SVGIG (reference sequence). One entry per CDR3 protein, called by TCRdb with MiXCR from the RACE reads. The sample includes about 45,000 distinct CDR3 sequences, 4% to 4.5% of them seen just once.

V is TRBV30 and J is TRBJ2-1; D assignment may be TRBD1 or TRBD2 (5 bases each). The sequencing input was whole blood. The TCR comes from a human donor in good health. Some clones in this sample may be carry-over from other donors' samples. Here the CDR3 reads CAWSASLARVEQFF. The CDR3 region has the DNA TGTGCCTGGAGTGCCAGTCTAGCCAGGGTTGAGCAGTTCTTC.